This T cell receptor beta chain comes out of a study of T cell responses to AZD1222 COVID-19 vaccine. TCRdb keeps only in-frame clones here, not all; method: immunoSEQ multiplex PCR. The top ten clones hold about 1.9% of a sample with approximately 140,000 clones, approximately 94% of them seen once. The CDR3 contains 13 residues. Germline assignment: CDR1 MNHNS and CDR2 SASEGT. Deletions cut 0 bases from V and 8 bases from J, with 10 bases between. This clone occurred once. No antigen is known for it. Overall study results and limits: Clonal diversity was possibly underestimated, and the donors were mostly white British, with more females. Along spike, vaccine-associated CD4 TCRs were found throughout, with dominance at 160-218 and 743-854.

The chain combines TRBV6-1 with TRBJ1-2, with D possibly being TRBD1 (5 bases). Sequencing used peripheral blood, obtained on day 0 of AZD1222 vaccination. The origin of this receptor is an adult in good health. The CDR3 sequence is CASSEAGERGYTF. CDR3 nucleotides: TGTGCCAGCAGTGAAGCGGGGGAGCGCGGCTACACCTTC.